The 3 T cell receptor beta chains listed next were all sequenced from one sample in a study of T cell changes during pregnancy in multiple sclerosis. Clones were read by immunoSEQ multiplex PCR, and TCRdb kept only the in-frame ones, dropping some. The sample comprises some 52,000 clones, more than 90% of which are singletons, and about 0.37% rests with the top ten. Sequencing was performed on CD4+ T cells from peripheral blood mononuclear cells, taken before pregnancy. These receptors all stem from a female donor with multiple sclerosis, enrolled in a pregnancy study.

The chain joins TRBV9 to TRBJ2-5; 10 bases align to TRBD1. Germline V gives CDR1 SGDLS, CDR2 YYNGEE. There are 16 residues in the CDR3. J gave up 0 bases and V 2 bases, and 4 bases lay outside the gene matches. The CDR3 DNA sequence: TGTGCCAGCAGCGTCGACAGGGGGCTCAACCAAGAGACCCAGTACTTC. It is translated as CASSVDRGLNQETQYF.

The rearrangement uses TRBV5-8 and TRBJ2-1; no clear D gene. This CDR3 contains 12 residues. Germline V gives CDR1 SGHTS, CDR2 YDEGEE. Trimming pared 2 bases from V and 7 bases from J, leaving 7 bases between. DNA of the CDR3: TGTGCCAGCAGCTTTTACTGGAATGAGCAGTTCTTC. This translates into CASSFYWNEQFF.

This clone showed up just once. V is TRBV19 and J is TRBJ2-7, with TRBD2 identical over 7 bases. CDR1 is LNHDA and CDR2 is SQIVND in the germline V gene (reference sequence). The ends lost 5 bases at V and 3 bases at J; junction bases unmatched: 4. The CDR3 has 13 amino acids. CDR3: CASSPGLDYEQYF. The CDR3 DNA reads TGTGCCAGTAGTCCCGGACTAGACTACGAGCAGTACTTC.